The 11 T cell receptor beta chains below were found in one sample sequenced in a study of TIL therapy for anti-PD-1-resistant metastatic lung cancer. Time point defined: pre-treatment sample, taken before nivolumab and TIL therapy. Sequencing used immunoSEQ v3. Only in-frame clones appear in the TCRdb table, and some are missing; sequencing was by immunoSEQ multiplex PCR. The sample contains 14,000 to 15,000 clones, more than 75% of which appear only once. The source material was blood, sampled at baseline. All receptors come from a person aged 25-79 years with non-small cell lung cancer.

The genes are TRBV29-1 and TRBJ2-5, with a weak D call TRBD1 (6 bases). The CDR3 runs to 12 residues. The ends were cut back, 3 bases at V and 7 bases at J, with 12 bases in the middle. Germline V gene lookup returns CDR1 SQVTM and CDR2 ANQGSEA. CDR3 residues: CSVDRQEGTQYF. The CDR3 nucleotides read TGCAGCGTTGATCGACAGGAAGGGACCCAGTACTTC.

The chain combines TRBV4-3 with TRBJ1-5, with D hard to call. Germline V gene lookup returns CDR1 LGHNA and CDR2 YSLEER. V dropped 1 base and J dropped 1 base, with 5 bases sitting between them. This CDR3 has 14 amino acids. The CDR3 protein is CASSQVLSNQPQHF. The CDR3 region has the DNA TGCGCCAGCAGCCAAGTATTGAGCAATCAGCCCCAGCATTTT.

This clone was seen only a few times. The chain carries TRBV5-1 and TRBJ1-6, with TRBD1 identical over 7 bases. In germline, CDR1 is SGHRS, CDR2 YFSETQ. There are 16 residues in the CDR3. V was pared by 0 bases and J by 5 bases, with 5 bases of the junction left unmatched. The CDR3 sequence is CASSLGGGEDNSPLHF. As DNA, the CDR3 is TGCGCCAGCAGCTTGGGAGGGGGCGAGGATAATTCACCCCTCCACTTT.

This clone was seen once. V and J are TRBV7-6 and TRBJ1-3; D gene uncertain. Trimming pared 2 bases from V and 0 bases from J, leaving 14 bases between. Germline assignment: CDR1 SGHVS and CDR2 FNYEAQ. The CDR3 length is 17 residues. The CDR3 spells CASSLIPLGSSGNTIYF. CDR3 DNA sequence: TGTGCCAGCAGCTTAATCCCCCTTGGCAGCTCTGGAAACACCATATATTTT. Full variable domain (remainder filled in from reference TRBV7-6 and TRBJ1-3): GAGVSQSPRYKVTKRGQDVALRCDPISGHVSLYWYRQALGQGPEFLTYFNYEAQQDKSGLPNDRFSAERPEGSISTLTIQRTEQRDSAMYRCASSLIPLGSSGNTIYFGEGSWLTVV.

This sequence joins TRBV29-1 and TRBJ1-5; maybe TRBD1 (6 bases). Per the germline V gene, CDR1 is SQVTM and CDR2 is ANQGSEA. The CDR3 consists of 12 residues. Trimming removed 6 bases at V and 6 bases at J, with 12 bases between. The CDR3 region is CSVGGRGQPQHF. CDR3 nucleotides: TGCAGCGTAGGGGGGCGAGGTCAGCCCCAGCATTTT.

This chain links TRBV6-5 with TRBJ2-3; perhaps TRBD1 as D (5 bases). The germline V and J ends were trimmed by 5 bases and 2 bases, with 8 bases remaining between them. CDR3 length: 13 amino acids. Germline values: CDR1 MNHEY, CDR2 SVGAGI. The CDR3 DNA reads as TGTGCCAGCAGTAGGGGCTTCACAGATACGCAGTATTTT. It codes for CASSRGFTDTQYF.

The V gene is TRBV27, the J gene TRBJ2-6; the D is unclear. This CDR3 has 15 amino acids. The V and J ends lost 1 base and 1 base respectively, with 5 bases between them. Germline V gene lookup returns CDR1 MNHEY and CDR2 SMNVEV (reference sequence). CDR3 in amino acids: CASSLYLSGANVLTF. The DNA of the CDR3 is TGTGCCAGCAGTTTATATCTTTCTGGGGCCAACGTCCTGACTTTC. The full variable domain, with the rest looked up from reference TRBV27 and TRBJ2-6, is EAQVTQNPRYLITVTGKKLTVTCSQNMNHEYMSWYRQDPGLGLRQIYYSMNVEVTDKGDVPEGYKVSRKEKRNFPLILESPSPNQTSLYFCASSLYLSGANVLTFGAGSRLTVL.

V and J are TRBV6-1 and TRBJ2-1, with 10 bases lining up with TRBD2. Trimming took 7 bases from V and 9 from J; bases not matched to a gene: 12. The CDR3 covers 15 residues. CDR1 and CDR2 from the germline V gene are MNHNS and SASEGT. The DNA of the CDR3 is TGTGCCAGCACCGGGACTAGCGCATCCGGGGGTGAGCAGTTCTTC. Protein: CASTGTSASGGEQFF.

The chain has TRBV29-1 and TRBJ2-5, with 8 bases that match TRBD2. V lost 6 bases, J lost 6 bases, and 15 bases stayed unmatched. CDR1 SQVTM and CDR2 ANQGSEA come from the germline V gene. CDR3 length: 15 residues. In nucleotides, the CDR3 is TGCAGCGTCCTAAGGGGCGGGAGGTCCCGACAGACCCAGTACTTC. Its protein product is CSVLRGGRSRQTQYF. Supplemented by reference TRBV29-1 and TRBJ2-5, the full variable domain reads SAVISQKPSRDICQRGTSLTIQCQVDSQVTMMFWYRQQPGQSLTLIATANQGSEATYESGFVIDKFPISRPNLTFSTLTVSNMSPEDSSIYLCSVLRGGRSRQTQYFGPGTRLLVL.

CDR3 protein: CSAGGRGYTF. CDR3 nucleotides: TGCAGTGCGGGCGGACGGGGCTACACCTTC. The V and J genes are TRBV20-1 and TRBJ1-2; D is undetermined. CDR1 is DFQATT, CDR2 SNEGSKA, per germline (reference sequence). The CDR3 loop spans 10 amino acids. Trimming removed 6 bases at V and 8 bases at J, with 10 bases between.

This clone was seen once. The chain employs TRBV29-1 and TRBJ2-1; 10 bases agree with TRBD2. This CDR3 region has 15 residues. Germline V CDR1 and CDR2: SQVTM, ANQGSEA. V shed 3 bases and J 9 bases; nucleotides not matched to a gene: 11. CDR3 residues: CSVDSLAGVPAEQFF. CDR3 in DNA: TGCAGCGTTGACAGCCTAGCGGGAGTACCCGCTGAGCAGTTCTTC.